This is a list of T cell receptor beta chains from one sample in a study of shared clonotypes between healthy human individuals. TCRdb's table, derived via immunoSEQ multiplex PCR, lists solely in-frame clones and lacks some. The sample yields 2 million to 3 million clones, over 85% seen once. Sequenced material: naive CD4+ T cells from PBMCs. These receptor sequences come from a young man in good health. Some clones in this sample may be carry-over from other donors' samples. Both conserved end residues are part of each CDR3. D genes are given only for firm matches. Some rows mark clone size as missing; the rest say once, few, many or name a class of expanded clone.

v_gene: TRBV7-2; d_gene: TRBD2; abundance: -; len: 16; j_gene: TRBJ2-1; CDR3aa: CASSPQLAGGNNEQFF; CDR3nt: TGTGCCAGCAGCCCACAACTAGCGGGAGGCAACAATGAGCAGTTCTTC
v_gene: TRBV6-5; d_gene: -; abundance: -; len: 15; j_gene: TRBJ2-7; CDR3aa: CASPQQGSVLLEQYF; CDR3nt: TGTGCCTCCCCCCAACAGGGTTCCGTTCTACTGGAGCAGTACTTC
v_gene: TRBV4-2; d_gene: -; abundance: -; len: 15; j_gene: TRBJ2-1; CDR3aa: CASSQVTTNYNEQFF; CDR3nt: TGTGCCAGCAGCCAAGTAACTACGAACTACAATGAGCAGTTCTTC
v_gene: TRBV28; d_gene: -; abundance: -; len: 12; j_gene: TRBJ2-1; CDR3aa: CASRLVPAEQFF; CDR3nt: TGTGCCAGCAGATTGGTCCCCGCTGAGCAGTTCTTC
v_gene: TRBV2; d_gene: TRBD2; abundance: once; len: 15; j_gene: TRBJ2-5; CDR3aa: CASRWTSGSYETQYF; CDR3nt: TGTGCCAGCAGATGGACTAGCGGGAGTTACGAGACCCAGTACTTC
v_gene: TRBV30; d_gene: TRBD1; abundance: -; len: 17; j_gene: TRBJ1-6; CDR3aa: CAWSATRTGIYNSPLHF; CDR3nt: TGTGCCTGGAGTGCGACGCGGACAGGGATATATAATTCACCCCTCCACTTT
v_gene: TRBV9; d_gene: TRBD1; abundance: -; len: 16; j_gene: TRBJ2-5; CDR3aa: CASSVTGRGSRETQYF; CDR3nt: TGTGCCAGCAGCGTAACAGGCAGGGGGTCACGGGAGACCCAGTACTTC
v_gene: TRBV14; d_gene: -; abundance: -; len: 14; j_gene: TRBJ2-7; CDR3aa: CASSQAGTTYEQYF; CDR3nt: TGTGCCAGCAGCCAAGCCGGGACAACCTACGAGCAGTACTTC
v_gene: TRBV7-3; d_gene: TRBD2; abundance: once; len: 15; j_gene: TRBJ2-1; CDR3aa: CASSPGLAGIRGQFF; CDR3nt: TGTGCCAGCAGCCCTGGACTAGCGGGAATCAGGGGGCAGTTCTTC
v_gene: TRBV28; d_gene: TRBD2; abundance: -; len: 12; j_gene: TRBJ2-5; CDR3aa: CASRVAGETQYF; CDR3nt: TGTGCCAGCAGGGTAGCGGGAGAGACCCAGTACTTC
v_gene: TRBV6-6; d_gene: -; abundance: -; len: 12; j_gene: TRBJ2-5; CDR3aa: CASSKLRETQYF; CDR3nt: TGTGCCAGCAGTAAACTACGAGAGACCCAGTACTTC
v_gene: TRBV7-9; d_gene: TRBD1; abundance: few; len: 14; j_gene: TRBJ1-1; CDR3aa: CASSQGQVNTEAFF; CDR3nt: TGTGCCAGCAGCCAGGGACAGGTGAACACTGAAGCTTTCTTT
v_gene: TRBV2; d_gene: -; abundance: -; len: 14; j_gene: TRBJ2-1; CDR3aa: CASSEALRGYEQFF; CDR3nt: TGTGCCAGCAGTGAAGCGCTTCGAGGGTATGAGCAGTTCTTC
v_gene: TRBV11-2; d_gene: -; abundance: -; len: 13; j_gene: TRBJ2-7; CDR3aa: CASSLALAGEQYF; CDR3nt: TGTGCCAGCAGCTTAGCGCTGGCGGGCGAGCAGTACTTC
v_gene: TRBV19; d_gene: TRBD2; abundance: -; len: 14; j_gene: TRBJ2-7; CDR3aa: CASSAGRFFYEQYF; CDR3nt: TGTGCCAGTAGTGCCGGGAGGTTCTTTTACGAGCAGTACTTC
v_gene: TRBV29-1; d_gene: -; abundance: -; len: 14; j_gene: TRBJ2-4; CDR3aa: CSVHDGTLKNIQYF; CDR3nt: TGCAGCGTGCATGACGGGACCCTCAAAAACATTCAGTACTTC
v_gene: TRBV7-2; d_gene: TRBD2; abundance: few; len: 14; j_gene: TRBJ2-3; CDR3aa: CASSLGLVTDTQYF; CDR3nt: TGTGCCAGCAGCTTGGGACTAGTAACAGATACGCAGTATTTT
v_gene: TRBV5-1; d_gene: TRBD1; abundance: -; len: 13; j_gene: TRBJ1-1; CDR3aa: CASSGQGETEAFF; CDR3nt: TGCGCCAGCAGTGGACAGGGTGAGACTGAAGCTTTCTTT
v_gene: TRBV11-2; d_gene: -; abundance: -; len: 13; j_gene: TRBJ2-5; CDR3aa: CAIEKAVGETQYF; CDR3nt: TGTGCCATCGAGAAGGCGGTGGGAGAGACCCAGTACTTC
v_gene: TRBV18; d_gene: TRBD1; abundance: -; len: 14; j_gene: TRBJ1-1; CDR3aa: CASSARGLNTEAFF; CDR3nt: TGTGCCAGCTCAGCCAGGGGGCTGAACACTGAAGCTTTCTTT
v_gene: TRBV27; d_gene: -; abundance: -; len: 15; j_gene: TRBJ2-3; CDR3aa: CASSYSATSTDTQYF; CDR3nt: TGTGCCAGCAGTTATTCGGCCACTAGCACAGATACGCAGTATTTT
v_gene: TRBV29-1; d_gene: -; abundance: -; len: 12; j_gene: TRBJ1-2; CDR3aa: CSVGMSSYGYTF; CDR3nt: TGCAGCGTTGGGATGTCCTCCTATGGCTACACCTTC
v_gene: TRBV5-1; d_gene: TRBD2; abundance: once; len: 15; j_gene: TRBJ2-1; CDR3aa: CASSGTSGYYNEQFF; CDR3nt: TGCGCCAGCAGCGGTACTAGCGGGTATTACAATGAGCAGTTCTTC
v_gene: TRBV9; d_gene: TRBD2; abundance: -; len: 17; j_gene: TRBJ2-2; CDR3aa: CASSVVGLAATSGELFF; CDR3nt: TGTGCCAGCAGCGTAGTCGGACTAGCGGCCACCTCGGGGGAGCTGTTTTTT
v_gene: TRBV5-4; d_gene: -; abundance: -; len: 13; j_gene: TRBJ1-1; CDR3aa: CATGRGAAGEAFF; CDR3nt: TGTGCCACCGGACGGGGCGCGGCGGGGGAAGCTTTCTTT
v_gene: TRBV10-2; d_gene: TRBD1; abundance: -; len: 16; j_gene: TRBJ2-2; CDR3aa: CASKFGTGVNTGELFF; CDR3nt: TGCGCCAGCAAATTCGGGACAGGGGTCAACACCGGGGAGCTGTTTTTT
v_gene: TRBV28; d_gene: -; abundance: -; len: 15; j_gene: TRBJ2-7; CDR3aa: CASSLGGANSYEQYF; CDR3nt: TGTGCCAGCAGTTTAGGGGGGGCCAACTCCTACGAGCAGTACTTC